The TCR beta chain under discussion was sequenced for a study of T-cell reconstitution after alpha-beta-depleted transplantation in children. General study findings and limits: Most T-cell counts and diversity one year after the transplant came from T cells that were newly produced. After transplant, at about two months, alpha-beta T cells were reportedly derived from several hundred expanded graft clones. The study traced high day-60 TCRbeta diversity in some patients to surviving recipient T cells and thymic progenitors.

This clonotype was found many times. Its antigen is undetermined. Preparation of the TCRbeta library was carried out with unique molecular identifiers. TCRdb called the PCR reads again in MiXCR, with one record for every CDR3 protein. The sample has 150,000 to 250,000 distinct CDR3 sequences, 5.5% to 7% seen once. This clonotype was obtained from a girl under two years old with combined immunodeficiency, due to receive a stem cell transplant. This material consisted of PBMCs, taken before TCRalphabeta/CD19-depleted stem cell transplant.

In nucleotides, the CDR3 is TGCAGTGCTAGCCCTTGGTCTGCCTACGAGCAGTACTTC. It specifies CSASPWSAYEQYF. The chain links TRBV20-1 to TRBJ2-7; D gene ambiguous. The CDR3 sequence is 13 residues long. Trimming shortened V by 3 bases and J by 2 bases, and 11 bases separated the two germline ends. CDR1 is DFQATT and CDR2 is SNEGSKA in the germline V gene (reference sequence).